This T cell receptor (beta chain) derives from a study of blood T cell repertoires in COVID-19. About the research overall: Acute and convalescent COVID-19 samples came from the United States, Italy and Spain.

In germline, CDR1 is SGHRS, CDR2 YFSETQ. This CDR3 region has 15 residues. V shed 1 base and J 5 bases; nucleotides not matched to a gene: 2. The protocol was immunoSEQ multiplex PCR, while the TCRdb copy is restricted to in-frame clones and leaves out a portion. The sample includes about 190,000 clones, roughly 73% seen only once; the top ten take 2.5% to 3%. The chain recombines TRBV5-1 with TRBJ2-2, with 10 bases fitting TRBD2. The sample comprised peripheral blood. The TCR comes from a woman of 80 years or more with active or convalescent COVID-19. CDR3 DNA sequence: TGCGCCAGCAGCTTGAATAGCGGGGGGACCGGGGAGCTGTTTTTT. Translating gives CASSLNSGGTGELFF.